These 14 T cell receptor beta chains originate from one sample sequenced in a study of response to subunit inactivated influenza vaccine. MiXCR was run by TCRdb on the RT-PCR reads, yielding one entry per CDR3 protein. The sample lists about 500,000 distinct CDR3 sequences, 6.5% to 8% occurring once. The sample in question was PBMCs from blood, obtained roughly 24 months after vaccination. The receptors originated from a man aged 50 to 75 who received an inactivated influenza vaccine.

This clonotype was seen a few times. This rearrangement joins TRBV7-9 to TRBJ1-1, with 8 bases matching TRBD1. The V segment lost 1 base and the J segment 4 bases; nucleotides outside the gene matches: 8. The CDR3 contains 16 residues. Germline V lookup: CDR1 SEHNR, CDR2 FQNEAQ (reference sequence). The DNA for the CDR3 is TGTGCCAGCAGCTTAGGCCCCACGGGGACAGGCACTGAAGCTTTCTTT. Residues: CASSLGPTGTGTEAFF.

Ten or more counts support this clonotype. Here the CDR3 DNA reads TGTGCCAGCAGCTATGGGACAGGGGTAGTCAATGAGCAGTTCTTC. It is translated as CASSYGTGVVNEQFF. This sequence joins TRBV6-2 or TRBV6-3 and TRBJ2-1; TRBD1 matches 10 bases. This CDR3 is built from 15 residues. Germline V gene data show CDR1 as MNHEY and CDR2 as SVGEGT. J gave up 6 bases and V 6 bases, and 8 bases lay outside the gene matches.

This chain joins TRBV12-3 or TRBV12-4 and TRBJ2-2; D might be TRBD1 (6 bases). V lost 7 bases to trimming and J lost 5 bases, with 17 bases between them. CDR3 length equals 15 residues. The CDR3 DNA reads TGTGCCAGCATCATGACAGGCAGGTCGACCGGGGAGCTGTTTTTT. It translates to CASIMTGRSTGELFF.

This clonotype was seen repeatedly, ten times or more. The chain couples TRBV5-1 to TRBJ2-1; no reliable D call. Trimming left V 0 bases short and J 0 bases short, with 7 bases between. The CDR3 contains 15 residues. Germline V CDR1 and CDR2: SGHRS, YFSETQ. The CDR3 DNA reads TGCGCCAGCAGCTTGGTTGTTAGCTCCTACAATGAGCAGTTCTTC. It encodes CASSLVVSSYNEQFF.

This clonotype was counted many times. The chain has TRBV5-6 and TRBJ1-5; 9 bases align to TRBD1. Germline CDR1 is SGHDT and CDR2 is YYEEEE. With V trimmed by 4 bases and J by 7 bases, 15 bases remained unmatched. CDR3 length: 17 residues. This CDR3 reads CASSLGSGTGREQPQHF. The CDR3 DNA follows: TGTGCCAGCAGCCTTGGATCGGGGACAGGGCGGGAACAGCCCCAGCATTTT. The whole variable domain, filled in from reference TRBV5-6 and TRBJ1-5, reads DAGVTQSPTHLIKTRGQQVTLRCSPKSGHDTVSWYQQALGQGPQFIFQYYEEEERQRGNFPDRFSGHQFPNYSSELNVNALLLGDSALYLCASSLGSGTGREQPQHFGDGTRLSIL.

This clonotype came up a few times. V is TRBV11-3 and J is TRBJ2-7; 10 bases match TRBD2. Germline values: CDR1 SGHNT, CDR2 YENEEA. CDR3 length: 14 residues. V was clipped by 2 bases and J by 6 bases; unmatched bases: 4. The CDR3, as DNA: TGTGCCAGCAGCTTACAGGCTAGCGGGGGCGAGCAGTACTTC. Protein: CASSLQASGGEQYF. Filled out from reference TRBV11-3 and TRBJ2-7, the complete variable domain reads EAGVVQSPRYKIIEKKQPVAFWCNPISGHNTLYWYLQNLGQGPELLIRYENEEAVDDSQLPKDRFSAERLKGVDSTLKIQPAELGDSAVYLCASSLQASGGEQYFGPGTRLTVT.

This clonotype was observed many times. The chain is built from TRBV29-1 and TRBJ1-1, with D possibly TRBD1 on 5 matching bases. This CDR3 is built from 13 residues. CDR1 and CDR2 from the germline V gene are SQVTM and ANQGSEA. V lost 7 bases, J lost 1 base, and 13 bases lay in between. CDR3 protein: CSAGSGGNTEAFF. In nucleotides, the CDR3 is TGCAGCGCTGGGAGCGGGGGGAACACTGAAGCTTTCTTT.

CDR3 nucleotides: TGCGCCAGCAGGGAGGACAGGGGGCGTTACAATGAGCAGTTCTTC. Its protein product is CASREDRGRYNEQFF. The chain links TRBV5-1 to TRBJ2-1; 11 bases are a match to TRBD1. After removal of 5 bases from V and 4 bases from J, the junction contained 5 bases not matched to a gene. The CDR3 runs 15 residues. Germline CDR1 and CDR2: SGHRS and YFSETQ.

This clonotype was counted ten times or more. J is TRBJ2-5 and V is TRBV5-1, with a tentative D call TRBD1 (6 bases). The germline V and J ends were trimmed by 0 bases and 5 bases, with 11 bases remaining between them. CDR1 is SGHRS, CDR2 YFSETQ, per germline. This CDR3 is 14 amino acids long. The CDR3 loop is CASSLDAGEETQYF. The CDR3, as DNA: TGCGCCAGCAGCTTGGATGCAGGGGAGGAGACCCAGTACTTC.

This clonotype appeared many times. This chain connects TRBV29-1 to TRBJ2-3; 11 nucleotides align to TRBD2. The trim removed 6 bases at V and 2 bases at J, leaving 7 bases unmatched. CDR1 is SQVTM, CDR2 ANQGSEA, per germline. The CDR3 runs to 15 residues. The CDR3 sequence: CSVDGTSGFTDTQYF. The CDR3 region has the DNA TGCAGCGTGGATGGGACTAGCGGATTCACAGATACGCAGTATTTT.

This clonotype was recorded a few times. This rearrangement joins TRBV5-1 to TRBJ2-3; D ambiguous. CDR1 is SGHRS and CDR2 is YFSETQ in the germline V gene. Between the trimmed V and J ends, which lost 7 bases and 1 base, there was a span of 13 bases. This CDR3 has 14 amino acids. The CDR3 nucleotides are TGCGCCAGCGCCTCCGGGCAGGGCACAGATACGCAGTATTTT. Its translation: CASASGQGTDTQYF.

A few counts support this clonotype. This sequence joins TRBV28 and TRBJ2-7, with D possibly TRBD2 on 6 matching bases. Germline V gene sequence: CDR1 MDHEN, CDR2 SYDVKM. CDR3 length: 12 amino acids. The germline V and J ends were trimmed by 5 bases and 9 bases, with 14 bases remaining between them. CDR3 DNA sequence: TGTGCCAGCAGTCGCGGGACGCTCGTGCAGTACTTC. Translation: CASSRGTLVQYF.

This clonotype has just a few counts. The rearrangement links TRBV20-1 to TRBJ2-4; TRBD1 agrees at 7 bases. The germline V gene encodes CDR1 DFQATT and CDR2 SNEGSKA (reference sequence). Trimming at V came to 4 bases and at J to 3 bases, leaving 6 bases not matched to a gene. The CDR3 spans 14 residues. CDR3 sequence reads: CSATGQASKNIQYF. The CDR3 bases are TGCAGTGCTACCGGACAGGCGAGCAAAAACATTCAGTACTTC.

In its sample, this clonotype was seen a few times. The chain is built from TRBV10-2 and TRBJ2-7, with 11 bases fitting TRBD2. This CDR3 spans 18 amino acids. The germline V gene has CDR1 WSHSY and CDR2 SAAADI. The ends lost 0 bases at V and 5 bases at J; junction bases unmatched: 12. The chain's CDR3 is CASSESKSSGRLTDEQYF. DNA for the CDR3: TGCGCCAGCAGTGAGTCGAAGTCTAGCGGGAGGCTAACCGACGAGCAGTACTTC.